What follows are 11 T cell receptor beta chains derived from one specimen sequenced in a study of human thymus T cells. Surgeons resected thymus tissue during corrective heart surgery. Assay used: immunoSEQ multiplex PCR; TCRdb lists only in-frame clones, some missing. Of some 120,000 clones listed, around 94% were seen once; the top ten hold 0.02% to 0.03%. Sample: thymus tissue. Receptors originate from a boy younger than two with a congenital heart defect but otherwise immunologically healthy.

A word on this clone: Germline is not matched at one junction end, which may reflect a read error. The chain has TRBV5-6 and TRBJ2-6; D unclear. This CDR3 contains 10 residues. Germline CDR1 reads SGHDT; CDR2 reads YYEEEE. CDR3 region: CASSFSTKAF. As DNA, the CDR3 is TGTGCCAGCAGCTTTTCTACAAAGGCTTTC.

V gene TRBV19 combines with J gene TRBJ2-5; the D call may be TRBD1 or TRBD2 (5 bases each). Germline CDR1 LNHDA, CDR2 SQIVND (reference sequence). V was pared by 4 bases and J by 2 bases, with 14 bases between. The CDR3 has 15 amino acids. The chain's CDR3 is CASSTLRGLQETQYF. The CDR3 DNA reads TGTGCCAGTAGTACGCTCCGGGGCCTACAAGAGACCCAGTACTTC. The whole variable domain, filled in from reference TRBV19 and TRBJ2-5, reads DGGITQSPKYLFRKEGQNVTLSCEQNLNHDAMYWYRQDPGQGLRLIYYSQIVNDFQKGDIAEGYSVSREKKESFPLTVTSAQKNPTAFYLCASSTLRGLQETQYFGPGTRLLVL.

V and J are TRBV9 and TRBJ1-6; 7 positions agree with TRBD1. V trimming: 4 bases; J trimming: 7 bases; junction bases outside the gene matches: 5. There are 14 residues in the CDR3. Germline values: CDR1 SGDLS, CDR2 YYNGEE. The CDR3 DNA is TGTGCCAGCAGCTTGGGACAGCTCAATTCACCCCTCCACTTT. Protein sequence: CASSLGQLNSPLHF.

The V and J genes are TRBV28 and TRBJ2-7; TRBD2 matches at 8 bases. The CDR3 is made up of 12 amino acids. From germline, CDR1 is MDHEN and CDR2 SYDVKM. Trimming removed 8 bases from V and 4 bases from J; junction bases left unmatched: 4. The CDR3 is CASSGGGYEQYF. In DNA form, the CDR3 reads TGTGCCAGCTCCGGGGGGGGGTACGAGCAGTACTTC.

CDR3 sequence: CASRTTFSGQGDSYEQYF. Written as DNA, the CDR3 is TGTGCCAGTCGAACAACCTTTTCGGGACAGGGGGACTCCTACGAGCAGTACTTC. The chain links TRBV19 to TRBJ2-7; TRBD1 matches at 11 bases. Germline V gene lookup returns CDR1 LNHDA and CDR2 SQIVND (reference sequence). The CDR3 spans 18 residues. Trimming took 8 bases from V and 0 from J; bases not matched to a gene: 15.

The rearrangement links TRBV25-1 to TRBJ1-1; unclear D gene. Germline V lookup: CDR1 MGHDK, CDR2 SYGVNS. Trimming stripped 8 bases from V and 1 base from J, with 8 bases between. This CDR3 has 12 residues. The CDR3, as DNA: TGTGCCAGCGACAAAACGAACACTGAAGCTTTCTTT. Translation gives CASDKTNTEAFF.

The V and J genes are TRBV7-2 and TRBJ1-1, with TRBD1 as a possible D gene (5 bases). The CDR3 extends over 16 amino acids. The ends were cut back, 2 bases at V and 3 bases at J, with 16 bases in the middle. Germline V CDR1 and CDR2: SGHTA, FQGNSA. The DNA for the CDR3 is TGTGCCAGCAGCTTACGGCAGTCCGGGGCCCACACTGAAGCTTTCTTT. Its translation is CASSLRQSGAHTEAFF.

The chain carries TRBV7-9 and TRBJ2-5, with D unresolved. V lost 7 bases to trimming and J lost 2 bases, with 14 bases between them. CDR3 length: 14 amino acids. The germline V gene has CDR1 SEHNR and CDR2 FQNEAQ (reference sequence). The CDR3 sequence is CASTQLRTQETQYF. CDR3 bases: TGTGCCAGCACCCAGCTTCGAACTCAAGAGACCCAGTACTTC.

The DNA for the CDR3 is TGTGCCAGCAGTTTGGGACTTTATCAGCCCCAGCATTTT. Translated: CASSLGLYQPQHF. The gene calls are TRBV28 and TRBJ1-5, with TRBD1 as a possible D gene (5 bases). Trimming took off 3 bases at V and 5 bases at J, with 8 bases between the two ends. CDR1 and CDR2 from the germline V gene are MDHEN and SYDVKM. This CDR3 region has 13 residues.

The chain recombines TRBV6-5 with TRBJ2-7; maybe TRBD1 (5 bases). Germline assignment: CDR1 MNHEY and CDR2 SVGAGI. With 2 bases removed from V and 2 bases from J, the gap between germline ends came to 7 bases. The length of the CDR3 is 13 residues. This chain's CDR3 is CASSYKGAYEQYF. The CDR3 DNA follows: TGTGCCAGCAGTTACAAAGGGGCCTACGAGCAGTACTTC.

The chain carries TRBV6-6 and TRBJ1-2; 8 bases agree with TRBD1. The CDR3 totals 12 residues. CDR1 and CDR2 from the germline V gene are MNHNY and SVGAGI (reference sequence). After removal of 5 bases from V and 8 bases from J, the junction contained 4 bases not matched to a gene. CDR3 protein: CASSKDRDGYTF. CDR3 DNA: TGTGCCAGCAGTAAGGACAGGGACGGCTACACCTTC.